Shown below are 10 T cell receptor beta chains from a single sample sequenced in a study of cytomegalovirus exposure and HLA in healthy donors. Profiling relied on immunoSEQ multiplex PCR, and the TCRdb table lists in-frame clones only, not all of them. The sample includes 120,000 or so clones, around nine tenths of them seen just once. Material for sequencing was PBMCs. Source of these receptors: a woman between 18 and 29 years old in good health and CMV-seronegative.

CDR3 sequence: CASSFTGGPRNTQYF. DNA for the CDR3: TGTGCCAGCAGCTTCACGGGAGGGCCGCGCAATACGCAGTATTTT. The rearrangement links TRBV11-2 to TRBJ2-3; TRBD2 agrees at 8 bases. V dropped 3 bases and J dropped 7; count of bases not matched to a gene: 9. This CDR3 spans 15 amino acids. Germline loops: CDR1 SGHAT, CDR2 FQNNGV.

The V gene is TRBV28, the J gene TRBJ2-3, with 8 bases aligning to TRBD1. The germline V gene encodes CDR1 MDHEN and CDR2 SYDVKM. The V gene end was trimmed by 4 bases and the J gene end by 2 bases; junction bases not matched to a gene: 2. The CDR3 extends over 14 amino acids. The CDR3 bases are TGTGCCAGCAGTTGGCAGGGGGCCACAGATACGCAGTATTTT. This codes for CASSWQGATDTQYF.

This chain connects TRBV6-1 to TRBJ1-5; TRBD1 agrees at 8 bases. The germline V gene encodes CDR1 MNHNS and CDR2 SASEGT. This CDR3 has 18 amino acids. Trimming took 0 bases from V and 1 from J; bases not matched to a gene: 8. For the CDR3, the DNA is TGTGCCAGCAGTGAAGCCTGGGACAGGCGAGGGAGCAATCAGCCCCAGCATTTT. Protein sequence: CASSEAWDRRGSNQPQHF.

This clone was observed once. The genes are TRBV4-2 and TRBJ2-5, with a weak D call TRBD1 (5 bases). CDR1 is LGHNA and CDR2 is YNFKEQ in the germline V gene. The CDR3 has 16 residues. With 0 bases removed from V and 5 bases from J, the gap between germline ends came to 16 bases. CDR3 nucleotide sequence: TGTGCCAGCAGCCAAGATGCTTTCAGGGTTTGGGAGACCCAGTACTTC. It specifies CASSQDAFRVWETQYF.

This clone was seen a handful of times. The chain joins TRBV7-2 to TRBJ2-7; D ambiguous. The CDR3 runs to 11 residues. CDR1 is SGHTA, CDR2 FQGNSA, per germline. Trimming removed 5 bases at V and 3 bases at J, with 5 bases between. CDR3 amino acids: CASSPLYEQYF. The CDR3 region has the DNA TGTGCCAGCAGCCCCCTCTACGAGCAGTACTTC.

The chain links TRBV11-1 to TRBJ2-1; 7 bases agree with TRBD2. Germline V CDR1 and CDR2: SGHAT, FQDESV (reference sequence). The CDR3 sequence is 14 residues long. V gave up 3 bases and J gave up 8 bases; unmatched junction bases: 7. DNA for the CDR3: TGTGCCAGCAGCTTTGGCGGGAGTGGAGATGAGCAGTTCTTC. Amino acids: CASSFGGSGDEQFF.

The rearrangement links TRBV28 to TRBJ1-5, with 10 bases identical to TRBD1. Per germline, CDR1 MDHEN and CDR2 SYDVKM. With V trimmed by 7 bases and J by 3 bases, 12 bases remained unmatched. This CDR3 contains 17 residues. DNA for the CDR3: TGTGCCAGCACCCTGGGGGCGGGACAGGGGCCCAATCAGCCCCAGCATTTT. Encoded protein: CASTLGAGQGPNQPQHF.

The V gene is TRBV29-1, the J gene TRBJ2-7; 9 bases map to TRBD2. The CDR3 runs 14 residues. V dropped 3 bases and J dropped 4; count of bases not matched to a gene: 7. From germline, CDR1 is SQVTM and CDR2 ANQGSEA. CDR3 protein: CSVEVAGEGYEQYF. The CDR3, as DNA: TGCAGCGTTGAGGTAGCGGGAGAAGGTTACGAGCAGTACTTC.

V and J are TRBV28 and TRBJ2-3; 10 bases are a match to TRBD1. The V segment lost 2 bases and the J segment 2 bases; nucleotides outside the gene matches: 1. The CDR3 is 15 residues long. The germline V gene has CDR1 MDHEN and CDR2 SYDVKM. The CDR3 nucleotides are TGTGCCAGCAGTTTAGGGACAGGGGTCACAGATACGCAGTATTTT. Translated, it gives CASSLGTGVTDTQYF.

V and J are TRBV6-1 and TRBJ2-7; 7 bases align to TRBD2. The CDR3 consists of 13 residues. Trimming removed 6 bases from V and 6 bases from J; junction bases left unmatched: 8. From germline, CDR1 is MNHNS and CDR2 SASEGT. CDR3 region: CASRPRGSIEQYF. CDR3 coding DNA: TGTGCCAGCAGGCCCCGCGGGAGTATCGAGCAGTACTTC.